This is a list of T cell receptor beta chains from one sample in a study of Ad26.COV2.S vaccination and SARS-CoV-2 variants. Using immunoSEQ multiplex PCR, the repertoire was profiled, and TCRdb retains in-frame clones only, with some absent. The sample has roughly 320,000 clones, roughly 86% seen once. The starting material was peripheral blood, obtained in a trial of Ad26.COV2.S vaccine versus placebo. Receptors were obtained from a person between 18 and 60 years old who received the Ad26.COV2.S COVID-19 vaccine or a placebo. Each CDR3 is given with its conserved first and last residue. The D gene is left open where the match is weak. Not every row has a clone size; where given, it reads once, few, many or a size class.

DNA,CDR3,V,D,J,size
TGTGCCAGCAGATCTGGACAGTCTTACTATGGCTACACCTTC,CASRSGQSYYGYTF,TRBV7-2,-,TRBJ1-2,-
TGTGCCAGCAGTGAAGCGCCCAGATACGAGCAGTACTTC,CASSEAPRYEQYF,TRBV6-1,-,TRBJ2-7,once
TGTGCCAGCAGTACCCCAACGGGGGCGCCCACTGAAGCTTTCTTT,CASSTPTGAPTEAFF,TRBV2,-,TRBJ1-1,-
TGTGCCAGCAGTTACGTTCAACCTCCTACGCAGCAGTACTTC,CASSYVQPPTQQYF,TRBV6-2/TRBV6-3,-,TRBJ2-7,-
TGTGCCAGCAGTCAGTTTTCTAGAATAAATTCACCCCTCCACTTT,CASSQFSRINSPLHF,TRBV7-2,-,TRBJ1-6,-
TGCGCCAGCAGTCCGGGGGCCGCGAGCTCCTACAATGAGCAGTTCTTC,CASSPGAASSYNEQFF,TRBV5-1,-,TRBJ2-1,-
TGTGCCAGCTCACCTCTTCAGAACAGTGAAGCTTTCTTT,CASSPLQNSEAFF,TRBV18,-,TRBJ1-1,-
TGTGCCAGCGGGGGGGGGACCCCCATATATTTT,CASGGGTPIYF,TRBV9,-,TRBJ1-3,-
TGTGCCACAAGCAGTGCTGCCAGGGGGCGAGGTTTCTTT,CATSSAARGRGFF,TRBV6-5,TRBD1,TRBJ1-1,-
TGTGCCAGCAGCATTAGAGGGGGTGTGGGCAGCCCCTCTGGAAACACCATATATTTT,CASSIRGGVGSPSGNTIYF,TRBV9,-,TRBJ1-3,-
TGTGCCAGCTCACTCCAACAGGGGGTTGGCACTGAAGCTTTCTTT,CASSLQQGVGTEAFF,TRBV18,TRBD1,TRBJ1-1,-
TGTGCCAGCAGAACAGGGGGCGGGGAGCTGTTTTTT,CASRTGGGELFF,TRBV27,TRBD1,TRBJ2-2,-
TGTGCCAGCAGCGTAGGAGGGGGCGGATGGGATAACACTGAAGCTTTCTTT,CASSVGGGGWDNTEAFF,TRBV9,TRBD1,TRBJ1-1,-
TGCGCCAGCAGCCAACTGACAGGTCGGACCGCCGGGGAGCTGTTTTTT,CASSQLTGRTAGELFF,TRBV4-3,-,TRBJ2-2,-
TGCGCCAGCAGCCAAGACCTCATTCCTCGGTTGGGGCAGCCCCAGCATTTT,CASSQDLIPRLGQPQHF,TRBV4-3,-,TRBJ1-5,-
TGTGCCAGCAGTTACTCTTTATCGATATACCAGATCCAGGGGTCCAACTATGGCTACACCTTC,CASSYSLSIYQIQGSNYGYTF,TRBV6-2/TRBV6-3,-,TRBJ1-2,few
TGTGCCAGCAGCCTATCTTCGGCGGGCCCCCGTGGGGCTTTCTTT,CASSLSSAGPRGAFF,TRBV7-8,-,TRBJ1-1,-
TGTGCCAGCAGCTCCGGCCGGGACAGGGGGCTTGAAAAACTGTTTTTT,CASSSGRDRGLEKLFF,TRBV5-4,TRBD1,TRBJ1-4,-
TGCGCCAGCACCCAGGGGCAGGGGGACTATGGCTACACCTTC,CASTQGQGDYGYTF,TRBV5-1,TRBD1,TRBJ1-2,once
TGTGCCAGCAGCCTGAGACAGGGCTCTGGGAACACCATATATTTT,CASSLRQGSGNTIYF,TRBV3-1/TRBV3-2,TRBD1,TRBJ1-3,few